A single sample is the source of the 12 T cell receptor beta chains below, sequenced in a study of PD-L1 blockade in urothelial cancer. The repertoire was sequenced with immunoSEQ multiplex PCR; TCRdb's copy has only in-frame clones and lacks some. The repertoire holds about 63,000 clones, with 81% as singletons. Time point meaning: pretreatment peripheral blood. This specimen consisted of PBMCs, obtained around atezolizumab (anti-PD-L1) treatment. The source of these receptors is a man aged 65 to 79 with urothelial cancer.

This clone came up once. The J gene is TRBJ2-3, the V gene TRBV5-3, with 10 bases aligning to TRBD2. TRBV5-3 is an ORF, and what it does is uncertain. Trimming removed 8 bases from V and 2 bases from J; junction bases left unmatched: 8. This CDR3 contains 15 residues. The chain's CDR3 is CARIVAGGYTDTQYF. The CDR3 DNA sequence: TGTGCCAGGATAGTAGCGGGGGGTTACACAGATACGCAGTATTTT.

This clone was observed a handful of times. This chain uses TRBV5-1 with TRBJ2-1; TRBD1 matches at 11 bases. Germline values: CDR1 SGHRS, CDR2 YFSETQ. The V and J ends lost 1 base and 8 bases, in that order; junction bases with no gene match: 5. This CDR3 has 15 residues. Written as DNA, the CDR3 is TGCGCCAGCAGCTTGAGGAGGACAGGGGGCGATGAGCAGTTCTTC. It translates to CASSLRRTGGDEQFF.

This clone was seen a handful of times. The chain joins TRBV2 to TRBJ1-2; maybe TRBD1 (5 bases). Germline V gives CDR1 SNHLY, CDR2 FYNNEI. The V and J ends lost 9 bases and 4 bases respectively, with 18 bases between them. The CDR3 totals 14 residues. CDR3 loop: CASVNLGLLYGYTF. CDR3 coding DNA: TGTGCCAGTGTAAACTTGGGACTCCTCTATGGCTACACCTTC. The complete variable domain, with remaining parts taken from reference TRBV2 and TRBJ1-2, reads EPEVTQTPSHQVTQMGQEVILRCVPISNHLYFYWYRQILGQKVEFLVSFYNNEISEKSEIFDDQFSVERPDGSNFTLKIRSTKLEDSAMYFCASVNLGLLYGYTFGSGTRLTVV.

The genes are TRBV7-3 and TRBJ2-7; TRBD2 might be the D (5 bases). Trimming cost V 5 bases and J 5 bases, with 13 bases left between them. CDR1 SGHTA and CDR2 FQGTGA come from the germline V gene. The length of the CDR3 is 13 residues. The CDR3 region is CASSGPGSHEQYF. As DNA, the CDR3 is TGTGCCAGCAGCGGTCCGGGGAGCCACGAGCAGTACTTC.

The rearrangement links TRBV19 to TRBJ1-4; 7 bases are shared with TRBD1. The CDR3 length is 14 residues. From germline, CDR1 is LNHDA and CDR2 SQIVND (reference sequence). With V trimmed by 4 bases and J by 7 bases, 6 bases remained unmatched. CDR3: CASSRQGGGEKLFF. The CDR3 region has the DNA TGTGCCAGTAGTAGACAGGGTGGAGGTGAAAAACTGTTTTTT.

The V gene is TRBV5-6, the J gene TRBJ2-3; 8 positions agree with TRBD2. The CDR3 length is 15 residues. The junction had 5 bases not matched to a gene; V was cut back by 1 base and J by 4 bases. CDR1 is SGHDT, CDR2 YYEEEE, per germline. CDR3 DNA sequence: TGTGCCAGCAGCTTGAATGGACTAGCTTCAGATACGCAGTATTTT. Its protein is CASSLNGLASDTQYF.

A few counts support this clone. The gene calls are TRBV4-2 and TRBJ2-7; 7 nucleotides match TRBD2. V shed 1 base and J 4 bases; nucleotides not matched to a gene: 10. Germline CDR1 and CDR2: LGHNA and YNFKEQ. The CDR3 has 16 amino acids. The CDR3 DNA sequence: TGTGCCAGCAGCCAAGCTGCGCGGGAGTTAGATTACGAGCAGTACTTC. Its protein is CASSQAARELDYEQYF.

This sequence joins TRBV11-2 and TRBJ1-1, with D possibly matching TRBD1 (6 bases). V lost 6 bases to trimming and J lost 1 base, with 18 bases between them. The CDR3 sequence is 16 residues long. The germline gives CDR1 SGHAT, CDR2 FQNNGV. The CDR3 DNA reads TGTGCCAGCAGAAAAGTTTGGGGACAAAGGAACACTGAAGCTTTCTTT. Translating gives CASRKVWGQRNTEAFF.

J is TRBJ1-4 and V is TRBV5-1, with TRBD1 identical over 9 bases. The CDR3 consists of 17 residues. In germline, CDR1 is SGHRS, CDR2 YFSETQ. V shed 4 bases and J 0 bases; nucleotides not matched to a gene: 7. The CDR3 DNA is TGCGCCAGCAGCCAGGGACAGGGAGCGTCAACTAATGAAAAACTGTTTTTT. Its translation: CASSQGQGASTNEKLFF.

The CDR3 loop reads CASTQDSNTEAFF. CDR3 DNA: TGTGCCAGCACCCAGGACAGTAACACTGAAGCTTTCTTT. V is TRBV28 and J is TRBJ1-1, with a tentative D call TRBD1 (6 bases). The CDR3 contains 13 residues. Germline loops: CDR1 MDHEN, CDR2 SYDVKM. V was pared by 7 bases and J by 2 bases, with 11 bases between. Variable domain in full (rest from reference TRBV28 and TRBJ1-1): DVKVTQSSRYLVKRTGEKVFLECVQDMDHENMFWYRQDPGLGLRLIYFSYDVKMKEKGDIPEGYSVSREKKERFSLILESASTNQTSMYLCASTQDSNTEAFFGQGTRLTVV.

This clone was observed once. This chain links TRBV18 with TRBJ1-1; TRBD1 might be the D (5 bases). The CDR3 sequence is 14 residues long. Germline CDR1 and CDR2: KGHSH and LQKENI. V was pared by 4 bases and J by 3 bases, with 12 bases between. The CDR3 loop reads CASSLTGRDTEAFF. The CDR3 DNA is TGTGCCAGCTCACTAACAGGAAGGGACACTGAAGCTTTCTTT.

The chain is built from TRBV12-5 and TRBJ1-2; 8 bases are shared with TRBD1. The germline V gene encodes CDR1 LGHNT and CDR2 FRNRAP. The CDR3 runs 11 residues. The J segment lost 8 bases and the V segment lost 6 bases, leaving 2 bases of the junction unmatched. In DNA form, the CDR3 reads TGTGCTAGTGGAAGGGACAGGGGCTACACCTTC. This sequence encodes CASGRDRGYTF.